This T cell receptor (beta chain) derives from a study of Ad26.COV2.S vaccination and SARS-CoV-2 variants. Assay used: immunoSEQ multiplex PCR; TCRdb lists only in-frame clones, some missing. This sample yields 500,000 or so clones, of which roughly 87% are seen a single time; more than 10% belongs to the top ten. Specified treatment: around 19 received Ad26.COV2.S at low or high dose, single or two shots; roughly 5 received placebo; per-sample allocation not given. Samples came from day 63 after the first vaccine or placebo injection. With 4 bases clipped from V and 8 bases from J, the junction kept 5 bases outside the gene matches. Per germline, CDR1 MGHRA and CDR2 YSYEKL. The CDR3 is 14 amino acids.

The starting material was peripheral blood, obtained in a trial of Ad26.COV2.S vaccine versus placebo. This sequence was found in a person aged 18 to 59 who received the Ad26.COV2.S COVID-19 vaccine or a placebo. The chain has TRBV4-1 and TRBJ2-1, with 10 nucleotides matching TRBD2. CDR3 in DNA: TGCGCCAGCAGCCTAAGCGGGAGGGCCTATGAGCAGTTCTTC. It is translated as CASSLSGRAYEQFF.